Shown below are 7 T cell receptor beta chains from a single sample sequenced in a study of PD-1 blockade in classical Hodgkin lymphoma. Documented time point: cycle 4 day 1 (C4D1), after 5 to 7 weeks of nivolumab. Each and every patient relapsed after autologous stem cell transplantation, and patients got differing brentuximab vedotin exposure. TCRdb keeps only in-frame clones here, not all; method: immunoSEQ multiplex PCR. The sample has over 50,000 clones, roughly nine tenths seen once; the top ten hold 6% to 7%. The sample here was peripheral blood mononuclear cells (PBMCs), taken before the fourth cycle of nivolumab. Receptors originate from a human donor with classical Hodgkin lymphoma.

The chain has TRBV10-2 and TRBJ2-7; TRBD2 matches 9 bases. The J segment lost 2 bases and the V segment lost 3 bases, leaving 5 bases of the junction unmatched. Germline V gives CDR1 WSHSY, CDR2 SAAADI. There are 15 residues in the CDR3. The CDR3, as DNA: TGCGCCAGCAGTGATCTAGCGGGGCGAACCTACGAGCAGTACTTC. Protein sequence: CASSDLAGRTYEQYF.

Here the CDR3 reads CASSSGTGNQPQHF. CDR3 DNA sequence: TGTGCCAGTAGTTCAGGGACAGGGAATCAGCCCCAGCATTTT. The chain links TRBV19 to TRBJ1-5, with 9 bases lining up with TRBD1. CDR1 LNHDA and CDR2 SQIVND come from the germline V gene (reference sequence). J lost 4 bases, V lost 5 bases, and 3 bases had no gene match. This CDR3 spans 14 amino acids.

The chain joins TRBV5-1 to TRBJ2-7; possibly TRBD2 for D (5 bases). Trimming left V 1 base short and J 0 bases short, with 14 bases between. CDR3 length equals 16 residues. Germline-derived CDR1 and CDR2 are SGHRS and YFSETQ. CDR3 protein: CASSLKGEWSSYEQYF. In DNA, the CDR3 is TGCGCCAGCAGCTTGAAGGGAGAGTGGAGCTCCTACGAGCAGTACTTC. Looking up the rest from reference TRBV5-1 and TRBJ2-7 gives the full variable domain: KAGVTQTPRYLIKTRGQQVTLSCSPISGHRSVSWYQQTPGQGLQFLFEYFSETQRNKGNFPGRFSGRQFSNSRSEMNVSTLELGDSALYLCASSLKGEWSSYEQYFGPGTRLTVT.

This chain links TRBV6-4 with TRBJ2-1; 12 nucleotides align to TRBD2. Germline CDR1 is MRHNA and CDR2 is SNTAGT. Germline trimming cut 5 bases from V and 15 bases from J; bases unmatched to any gene: 8. This CDR3 has 13 amino acids. The chain's CDR3 is CASSLAGGPLLFF. The CDR3 nucleotides read TGTGCCAGCAGTCTAGCGGGAGGGCCGTTGTTGTTCTTC.

The gene calls are TRBV27 and TRBJ2-3, with 8 bases fitting TRBD2. J gave up 3 bases and V 5 bases, and 4 bases lay outside the gene matches. This CDR3 spans 14 amino acids. Germline lookup yields CDR1 MNHEY and CDR2 SMNVEV (reference sequence). The CDR3 spells CASSPVAGTDTQYF. The CDR3 DNA sequence: TGTGCCAGCAGTCCAGTAGCGGGAACAGATACGCAGTATTTT.

V and J are TRBV5-1 and TRBJ1-3; D remains ambiguous. The germline V gene encodes CDR1 SGHRS and CDR2 YFSETQ. CDR3 length: 15 amino acids. V lost 4 bases, J lost 0 bases, and 11 bases lay in between. The CDR3 DNA sequence: TGCGCCAGCAGCCTACCGAAGGACTCTGGAAACACCATATATTTT. Protein: CASSLPKDSGNTIYF.

The V and J genes are TRBV6-5 and TRBJ1-1, with D perhaps TRBD1 (5 bases). This CDR3 region has 14 residues. Trimming shortened V by 0 bases and J by 6 bases, and 11 bases separated the two germline ends. Germline CDR1 reads MNHEY; CDR2 reads SVGAGI. The CDR3 sequence is CASSYSTGTSEAFF. The CDR3 nucleotides read TGTGCCAGCAGTTACTCGACGGGGACGTCTGAAGCTTTCTTT.